A single sample gave rise to the 20 T cell receptor beta chains below, sequenced in a study of T cell responses to AZD1222 COVID-19 vaccine. Assay used: immunoSEQ multiplex PCR; TCRdb lists only in-frame clones, some missing. The data contain about 99,000 clones, roughly nine tenths of them singletons. The sequencing used peripheral blood, collected on day 0 of AZD1222 vaccination. The receptor source for this set is an adult in good health.

The gene calls are TRBV18 and TRBJ2-4; 9 positions match TRBD1. J gave up 5 bases and V 3 bases, and 8 bases lay outside the gene matches. Germline V lookup: CDR1 KGHSH, CDR2 LQKENI. The CDR3 runs to 16 residues. Here the CDR3 DNA reads TGTGCCAGCTCACCCCTAGACAGGGGGGCACAAAACATTCAGTACTTC. Translated, it gives CASSPLDRGAQNIQYF.

This clone was counted once. The rearrangement links TRBV7-9 to TRBJ2-1; 10 bases are a match to TRBD2. CDR3 size: 15 residues. The V gene end was trimmed by 4 bases and the J gene end by 5 bases; junction bases not matched to a gene: 5. The germline gives CDR1 SEHNR, CDR2 FQNEAQ (reference sequence). The CDR3 is CASSSLAGANNEQFF. The CDR3 DNA follows: TGTGCCAGCAGCTCCCTAGCGGGAGCCAACAATGAGCAGTTCTTC.

This clone came up a few times. This CDR3 reads CASSSGAGGKTYEQYF. The CDR3, as DNA: TGCGCCAGCAGCTCCGGGGCGGGGGGAAAAACCTACGAGCAGTACTTC. V gene TRBV5-1 combines with J gene TRBJ2-7; 8 bases align to TRBD2. There are 16 residues in the CDR3. The junction had 10 bases not matched to a gene; V was cut back by 3 bases and J by 2 bases. In germline, CDR1 is SGHRS, CDR2 YFSETQ.

For this clone: One junction end does not reproduce the germline sequence, and a read error may be involved. V usage is TRBV5-1 and J usage is TRBJ1-1; 8 bases match TRBD1. Looked up from germline, CDR1 is SGHRS and CDR2 is YFSETQ. This CDR3 has 15 amino acids. CDR3: CASSGTGGLKTEAFF. CDR3 in DNA: TGCGCCAGCAGCGGTACAGGGGGACTGAAGACTGAAGCTTTCTTT. The variable domain in full, completed from reference TRBV5-1 and TRBJ1-1, reads KAGVTQTPRYLIKTRGQQVTLSCSPISGHRSVSWYQQTPGQGLQFLFEYFSETQRNKGNFPGRFSGRQFSNSRSEMNVSTLELGDSALYLCASSGTGGLKTEAFFGQGTRLTVV.

This chain links TRBV5-8 with TRBJ1-5; no reliable D call. V dropped 0 bases and J dropped 1 base, with 8 bases sitting between them. Germline V CDR1 and CDR2: SGHTS, YDEGEE. This CDR3 is 15 amino acids long. CDR3: CASSLGRISNQPQHF. CDR3 bases: TGTGCCAGCAGCTTGGGACGGATAAGCAATCAGCCCCAGCATTTT.

A few counts support this clone. The V gene is TRBV20-1, the J gene TRBJ2-7; weak D call: TRBD1 (5 bases). The V gene's germline CDR1 is DFQATT and CDR2 SNEGSKA (reference sequence). V dropped 6 bases and J dropped 4 bases, with 10 bases sitting between them. The CDR3 runs to 11 residues. The chain's CDR3 is CSATDTYEQYF. CDR3 in DNA: TGCAGTGCCACGGACACTTACGAGCAGTACTTC.

The J gene is TRBJ2-5, the V gene TRBV15; 7 nucleotides align to TRBD1. The V gene's germline CDR1 is LNHNV and CDR2 YYDKDF (reference sequence). There are 15 residues in the CDR3. V lost 9 bases, J lost 4 bases, and 14 bases stayed unmatched. In nucleotides, the CDR3 is TGTGCCACTACTGAAGGGGGCGCGGTGGGAGAGACCCAGTACTTC. This sequence encodes CATTEGGAVGETQYF.

The chain combines TRBV13 with TRBJ2-7, with D perhaps TRBD1 (5 bases). This CDR3 is 12 amino acids long. Trimming stripped 6 bases from V and 1 base from J, with 7 bases between. Germline lookup yields CDR1 PRHDT and CDR2 FYEKMQ (reference sequence). This chain's CDR3 is CASSGASYEQYF. CDR3 coding DNA: TGTGCCAGCAGTGGGGCGTCCTACGAGCAGTACTTC.

The chain uses TRBV28 and TRBJ1-4, with TRBD1 matching 7 bases. Germline CDR1 and CDR2: MDHEN and SYDVKM. The V gene end was trimmed by 6 bases and the J gene end by 2 bases; junction bases not matched to a gene: 3. CDR3 length equals 14 residues. In nucleotides, the CDR3 is TGTGCCAGCAGCCGGGGACAGACTAATGAAAAACTGTTTTTT. Amino acids: CASSRGQTNEKLFF.

The chain joins TRBV7-8 to TRBJ1-1; D uncertain. The CDR3 is made up of 12 amino acids. Germline V gene data show CDR1 as SGHVS and CDR2 as FQNEAQ. The V and J ends lost 5 bases and 5 bases respectively, with 9 bases between them. The CDR3 reads CASSPQRTEAFF. CDR3 nucleotides: TGTGCCAGCAGCCCCCAGAGGACTGAAGCTTTCTTT.

The V gene is TRBV19, the J gene TRBJ2-1; the D gene could be TRBD1 or TRBD2 (5 bases each). The CDR3 consists of 13 residues. Trimming stripped 4 bases from V and 10 bases from J, with 14 bases between. Germline V CDR1 and CDR2: LNHDA, SQIVND (reference sequence). The CDR3 loop reads CASSNMLGVEQFF. CDR3 DNA sequence: TGTGCCAGTAGTAATATGCTGGGGGTAGAGCAGTTCTTC.

The chain recombines TRBV7-9 with TRBJ2-3, with TRBD2 matching over 14 bases. Germline CDR1 reads SEHNR; CDR2 reads FQNEAQ (reference sequence). CDR3 length: 16 residues. The V and J ends lost 4 bases and 4 bases, in that order; junction bases with no gene match: 4. CDR3 nucleotides: TGTGCCAGCAGCTCGACTAGCGGGAGGGCCTCAGATACGCAGTATTTT. This translates into CASSSTSGRASDTQYF.

The chain combines TRBV28 with TRBJ2-7; 8 bases match TRBD2. Germline CDR1 reads MDHEN; CDR2 reads SYDVKM. Trimming at V came to 3 bases and at J to 0 bases, leaving 4 bases not matched to a gene. The CDR3 runs to 15 residues. As DNA, the CDR3 is TGTGCCAGCAGTTTTTATAGCGGGACCTCCTACGAGCAGTACTTC. Residues: CASSFYSGTSYEQYF.

This clone was counted once. The genes are TRBV7-6 and TRBJ2-1; 10 nucleotides align to TRBD2. Unmatched junction bases numbered 12, after V lost 5 bases and J lost 8 bases. From germline, CDR1 is SGHVS and CDR2 FNYEAQ. The CDR3 consists of 16 residues. CDR3 nucleotide sequence: TGTGCCAGCAGCCCACGGGCTAGCGGGAGAGTGGATGAGCAGTTCTTC. This translates into CASSPRASGRVDEQFF.

The rearrangement links TRBV19 to TRBJ2-7, with D uncertain. Between the trimmed V and J ends, which lost 5 bases and 0 bases, there was a span of 11 bases. This CDR3 has 14 residues. CDR1 is LNHDA, CDR2 SQIVND, per germline (reference sequence). CDR3 sequence: CASSAPLTSYEQYF. CDR3 coding DNA: TGTGCCAGTAGTGCCCCACTAACCTCCTACGAGCAGTACTTC.

This chain links TRBV28 with TRBJ1-2, with TRBD1 matching 9 bases. Per germline, CDR1 MDHEN and CDR2 SYDVKM. This CDR3 comprises 12 residues. V lost 5 bases to trimming and J lost 7 bases; unmatched junction nucleotides: 2. CDR3 DNA: TGTGCCAGCAGTGACAGGGGGTCTGGCTACACCTTC. Amino acids: CASSDRGSGYTF.

This clone was found once. This sequence joins TRBV20-1 and TRBJ1-2, with D perhaps TRBD1 (5 bases). In germline, CDR1 is DFQATT, CDR2 SNEGSKA (reference sequence). The CDR3 spans 12 residues. V lost 3 bases to trimming and J lost 6 bases, with 11 bases between them. The CDR3 sequence: CSASIQDDGYTF. For the CDR3, the DNA is TGCAGTGCTAGTATACAGGACGATGGCTACACCTTC.

This rearrangement joins TRBV6-5 to TRBJ2-7; D ambiguous. Trimming removed 5 bases at V and 7 bases at J, with 12 bases between. Germline lookup yields CDR1 MNHEY and CDR2 SVGAGI. The CDR3 consists of 12 residues. This CDR3 is CASSHPPMEQYF. In DNA, the CDR3 is TGTGCCAGCAGTCATCCCCCGATGGAGCAGTACTTC.

V usage is TRBV19 and J usage is TRBJ1-2; TRBD1 agrees at 10 bases. The CDR3 spans 13 residues. The germline V gene encodes CDR1 LNHDA and CDR2 SQIVND (reference sequence). V shed 5 bases, J shed 8 bases, and the junction held 5 bases outside the gene matches. CDR3 nucleotide sequence: TGTGCCAGTAGTGGGACAGGGGTAGGGGGCTACACCTTC. This translates into CASSGTGVGGYTF.

The V call is TRBV5-6, the J call TRBJ2-1; possibly TRBD2 for D (5 bases). V was clipped by 3 bases and J by 5 bases, with 12 bases between them. Germline assignment: CDR1 SGHDT and CDR2 YYEEEE. The CDR3 runs 14 residues. This chain's CDR3 is CASSWNPSNNEQFF. The CDR3 DNA reads TGTGCCAGCAGCTGGAACCCTAGCAACAATGAGCAGTTCTTC.